The rows below give T cell receptor beta chains drawn from one sample of a study of spatial heterogeneity in lung cancer. TCRdb re-derived calls from the 5' RACE reads in MiXCR, one entry per CDR3 protein. Of about 3,000 distinct CDR3 sequences listed, about 6.3% are singletons. The sample was lung tumor tissue, taken at surgery. The receptor source for this set is a male donor with early-stage non-small cell lung cancer. The CDR3 runs from the conserved cysteine through the conserved F or W. D genes are given only for firm matches. A row's size may be missing; if present it is once, few, many or a size class.

clone_size j_call v_call d_call cdr3_aa cdr3_nt
medium-sized TRBJ2-1 TRBV7-2 NA CASSLSPGLQRQFF TGTGCCAGCAGCCTCTCACCCGGGCTGCAGCGGCAGTTCTTC
medium-sized TRBJ2-1 TRBV5-1 TRBD2 CASAMAGLVRHEQFF TGCGCCAGTGCAATGGCTGGACTAGTCCGCCATGAGCAGTTCTTC
NA TRBJ2-4 TRBV5-1 NA CASSLEGDDIQYF TGCGCCAGCAGCCTGGAGGGAGATGACATTCAGTACTTC
medium-sized TRBJ1-6 TRBV18 NA CASSPQAGASPLHF TGTGCCAGCTCACCTCAGGCCGGGGCCTCACCCCTCCACTTT
medium-sized TRBJ2-7 TRBV27 TRBD1 CASSPRQGHYEQYF TGTGCCAGCAGTCCGCGACAGGGGCACTACGAGCAGTACTTC
medium-sized TRBJ2-1 TRBV20-1 TRBD2 CSASGGFNEQFF TGCAGTGCCAGCGGGGGGTTCAATGAGCAGTTCTTC
medium-sized TRBJ1-2 TRBV27 TRBD1 CASTHSGTGFIYGYTF TGTGCCAGCACCCATTCCGGGACAGGGTTTATCTATGGCTACACCTTC
medium-sized TRBJ1-5 TRBV7-2 NA CASSLAHRVGQPQHF TGTGCCAGCAGCTTAGCGCACAGGGTAGGTCAGCCCCAGCATTTT
medium-sized TRBJ2-1 TRBV6-5 TRBD2 CASSYSIETSGSLFF TGTGCCAGCAGTTACTCGATTGAGACTAGCGGGAGTCTGTTCTTC
medium-sized TRBJ2-7 TRBV29-1 TRBD1 CSVGRQGAYEQYF TGCAGCGTTGGTCGTCAGGGGGCCTACGAGCAGTACTTC
medium-sized TRBJ1-2 TRBV5-6 NA CASSSGHYGYTF TGTGCCAGCAGCTCCGGACATTATGGCTACACCTTC
medium-sized TRBJ2-1 TRBV29-1 NA CSVRLARSTNEQFF TGCAGCGTCCGTCTGGCTAGATCTACGAATGAGCAGTTCTTC
medium-sized TRBJ2-7 TRBV7-6 NA CASSSGPNYEQYF TGTGCCAGCAGCTCCGGGCCGAACTACGAGCAGTACTTC
medium-sized TRBJ2-1 TRBV28 NA CASSDGRAYNEQFF TGTGCCAGCAGTGACGGGAGAGCGTACAATGAGCAGTTCTTC
medium-sized TRBJ1-2 TRBV20-1 NA CSAEEGNYGYTF TGCAGTGCCGAGGAGGGCAACTATGGCTACACCTTC
medium-sized TRBJ2-5 TRBV7-7 TRBD2 CASSFLLAGTETQYF TGTGCCAGCAGCTTTTTGCTAGCGGGGACTGAGACCCAGTACTTC
many TRBJ2-4 TRBV5-6 NA CASSLWGAKNIQYF TGTGCCAGCAGCTTATGGGGGGCCAAAAACATTCAGTACTTC
medium-sized TRBJ1-4 TRBV12-3/TRBV12-4 NA CASRPTENEKLFF TGTGCCAGCAGACCGACAGAGAATGAAAAACTGTTTTTT
medium-sized TRBJ2-3 TRBV20-1 NA CSAGTSGTDTQYF TGCAGTGCTGGAACCTCGGGAACAGATACGCAGTATTTT
many TRBJ2-1 TRBV6-2/TRBV6-3 TRBD1 CASSYFSTGNEQFF TGTGCCAGCAGTTACTTTTCGACAGGGAATGAGCAGTTCTTC
medium-sized TRBJ2-7 TRBV7-8 NA CASSLVGTRSSYEQYF TGTGCCAGCAGCTTAGTGGGCACTCGGAGCTCCTACGAGCAGTACTTC
medium-sized TRBJ2-3 TRBV4-3 NA CASSQDRQGSNTDTQYF TGCGCCAGCAGCCAAGATAGGCAGGGAAGCAACACAGATACGCAGTATTTT
medium-sized TRBJ2-7 TRBV7-2 TRBD1 CASSPGQGGRLYEQYF TGTGCCAGCAGCCCCGGACAGGGGGGCCGGTTATACGAGCAGTACTTC
NA TRBJ1-1 TRBV4-2 NA CASSPNLAGRAFF TGTGCCAGCAGCCCCAATTTGGCAGGGAGAGCTTTCTTT
medium-sized TRBJ2-3 TRBV6-5 TRBD2 CASGRLAGVPDTQYF TGTGCCAGCGGCCGACTAGCGGGAGTTCCGGATACGCAGTATTTT
medium-sized TRBJ2-7 TRBV2 NA CASIAIGAPYEQYF TGTGCCAGCATAGCTATAGGGGCGCCCTACGAGCAGTACTTC
medium-sized TRBJ2-7 TRBV29-1 NA CSVESESYEQYF TGCAGCGTTGAGAGTGAATCCTACGAGCAGTACTTC
medium-sized TRBJ2-3 TRBV28 NA CASSLQAGTDTQYF TGTGCCAGCAGTTTACAAGCGGGCACAGATACGCAGTATTTT
medium-sized TRBJ1-6 TRBV4-2 NA CASSSLSGSPGNGALHF TGTGCCAGCAGCAGCCTATCGGGCTCGCCCGGTAATGGGGCCCTCCACTTT
medium-sized TRBJ2-7 TRBV11-1 NA CASSLAVDSYEQYF TGTGCCAGCAGCTTAGCGGTGGACTCCTACGAGCAGTACTTC
medium-sized TRBJ2-1 TRBV7-9 TRBD2 CASSRLAGGGDEQFF TGTGCCAGCAGCCGCCTAGCGGGAGGTGGGGATGAGCAGTTCTTC
medium-sized TRBJ1-1 TRBV29-1 NA CSVEKQGGGTEAFF TGCAGCGTTGAAAAACAGGGAGGGGGGACTGAAGCTTTCTTT
few TRBJ2-1 TRBV4-3 NA CASSQDSGRSWSYNEQFF TGCGCCAGCAGCCAGGATAGTGGGCGGTCCTGGTCCTACAATGAGCAGTTCTTC
large TRBJ2-7 TRBV7-8 NA CASSRQVREQYF TGTGCCAGCAGCCGACAAGTGAGGGAGCAGTACTTC
medium-sized TRBJ2-2 TRBV9 NA CASSPRLANTGELFF TGTGCCAGCAGCCCCCGACTAGCGAACACCGGGGAGCTGTTTTTT
medium-sized TRBJ2-7 TRBV6-5 NA CASSEQVVSSYEQYF TGTGCCAGCAGTGAGCAGGTGGTAAGCTCCTACGAGCAGTACTTC
medium-sized TRBJ1-6 TRBV27 NA CATRGQGRPLHF TGTGCCACCCGGGGGCAGGGGAGACCCCTCCACTTT
medium-sized TRBJ2-1 TRBV6-6 TRBD2 CASSRTLAGEDEQFF TGTGCCAGCAGCCGGACCCTAGCGGGGGAGGATGAGCAGTTCTTC
medium-sized TRBJ1-2 TRBV5-1 NA CASRRESYGYTF TGCGCCAGCAGGCGGGAGAGCTATGGCTACACCTTC
NA TRBJ2-7 TRBV19 TRBD2 CASSPGGRSEQYF TGTGCCAGTAGTCCGGGAGGCAGGAGCGAGCAGTACTTC
medium-sized TRBJ1-3 TRBV7-2 NA CASSFGGTIYF TGTGCCAGCAGCTTCGGGGGCACCATATATTTT
medium-sized TRBJ2-1 TRBV9 TRBD2 CASSLQRGWDNEQFF TGTGCCAGCAGCTTACAGCGGGGGTGGGACAATGAGCAGTTCTTC
medium-sized TRBJ2-3 TRBV20-1 NA CSAPRTDTQYF TGCAGTGCACCGCGCACAGATACGCAGTATTTT
medium-sized TRBJ2-5 TRBV3-1 NA CASSQVELPGTQYF TGTGCCAGCAGCCAAGTCGAACTTCCCGGGACCCAGTACTTC
medium-sized TRBJ2-5 TRBV6-5 NA CASSRTVRETQYF TGTGCCAGCAGTAGGACAGTAAGAGAGACCCAGTACTTC
medium-sized TRBJ1-5 TRBV19 TRBD1 CASSMRQGGGQPQHF TGTGCCAGTAGTATGCGTCAGGGGGGCGGTCAGCCCCAGCATTTT
medium-sized TRBJ2-7 TRBV2 TRBD2 CASSRTSGSYEQYF TGTGCCAGCAGTAGGACTAGCGGATCCTACGAGCAGTACTTC
medium-sized TRBJ2-7 TRBV20-1 NA CSAETGFYEQYF TGCAGTGCTGAAACAGGGTTCTACGAGCAGTACTTC
medium-sized TRBJ2-1 TRBV18 TRBD2 CASSPTSGGKDEQFF TGTGCCAGCTCACCGACTAGCGGGGGAAAGGATGAGCAGTTCTTC
medium-sized TRBJ2-6 TRBV18 NA CASSPNPSSSSGANVLTF TGTGCCAGCTCACCAAATCCCTCCAGCAGCTCTGGGGCCAACGTCCTGACTTTC
medium-sized TRBJ2-7 TRBV7-2 TRBD2 CASSPQRGASYEQYF TGTGCCAGCAGCCCCCAGCGGGGGGCTTCCTACGAGCAGTACTTC
many TRBJ2-3 TRBV6-2/TRBV6-3 NA CAGQRAATDTQYF TGTGCCGGACAGCGTGCAGCCACAGATACGCAGTATTTT
many TRBJ2-1 TRBV12-3/TRBV12-4 NA CASSLSYNEQFF TGTGCCAGCAGTTTATCGTACAATGAGCAGTTCTTC
NA TRBJ2-5 TRBV12-3/TRBV12-4 TRBD2 CASSFTTGLAGVIETQYF TGTGCCAGCAGTTTTACAACGGGACTAGCGGGAGTTATAGAGACCCAGTACTTC
large TRBJ1-1 TRBV20-1 TRBD1 CSAKTGVDTEAFF TGCAGTGCCAAGACAGGGGTGGACACTGAAGCTTTCTTT
medium-sized TRBJ1-5 TRBV6-2/TRBV6-3 TRBD1 CASSYGGTGYRPQHF TGTGCCAGCAGTTACGGCGGGACAGGGTACAGGCCCCAGCATTTT
medium-sized TRBJ1-6 TRBV2 TRBD1 CASSRQGYNSPLHF TGTGCCAGCAGTAGACAGGGCTATAATTCACCCCTCCACTTT